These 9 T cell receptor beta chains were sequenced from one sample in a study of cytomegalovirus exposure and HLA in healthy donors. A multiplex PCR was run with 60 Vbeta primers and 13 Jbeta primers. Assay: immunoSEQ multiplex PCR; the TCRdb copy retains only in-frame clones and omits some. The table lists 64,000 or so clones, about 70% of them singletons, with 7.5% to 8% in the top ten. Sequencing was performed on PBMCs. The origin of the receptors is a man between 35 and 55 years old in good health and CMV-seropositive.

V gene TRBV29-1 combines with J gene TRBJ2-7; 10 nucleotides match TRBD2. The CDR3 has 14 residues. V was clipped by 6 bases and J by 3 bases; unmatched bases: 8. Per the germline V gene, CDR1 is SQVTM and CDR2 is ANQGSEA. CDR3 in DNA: TGCAGCGTCCGATTGCCTAGCGGGGGCTACGAGCAGTACTTC. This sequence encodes CSVRLPSGGYEQYF.

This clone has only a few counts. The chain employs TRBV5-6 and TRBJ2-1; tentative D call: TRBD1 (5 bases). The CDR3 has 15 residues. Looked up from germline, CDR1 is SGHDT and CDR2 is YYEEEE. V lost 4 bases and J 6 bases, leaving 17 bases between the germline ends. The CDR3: CASSRRAGLANEQFF. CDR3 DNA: TGTGCCAGCAGCCGACGGGCAGGGTTAGCCAATGAGCAGTTCTTC.

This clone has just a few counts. CDR3 in DNA: TGTGCCAGTAGTCCCGTTTCTAACTATGGCTACACCTTC. This encodes CASSPVSNYGYTF. V is TRBV19 and J is TRBJ1-2; D is ambiguous. Trimming shortened V by 5 bases and J by 0 bases, and 7 bases separated the two germline ends. CDR1 is LNHDA, CDR2 SQIVND, per germline (reference sequence). CDR3 length: 13 residues.

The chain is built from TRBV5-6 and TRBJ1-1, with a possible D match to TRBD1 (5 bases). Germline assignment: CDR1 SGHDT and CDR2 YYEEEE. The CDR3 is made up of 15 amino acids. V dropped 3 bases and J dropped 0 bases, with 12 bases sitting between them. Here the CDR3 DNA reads TGTGCCAGCAGCTCCTGGGGGGGGATGAACACTGAAGCTTTCTTT. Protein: CASSSWGGMNTEAFF.

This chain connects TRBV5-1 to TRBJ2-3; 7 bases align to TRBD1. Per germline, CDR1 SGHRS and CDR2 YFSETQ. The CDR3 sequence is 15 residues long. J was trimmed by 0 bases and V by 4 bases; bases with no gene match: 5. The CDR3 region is CASSSLTGSTDTQYF. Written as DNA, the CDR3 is TGCGCCAGCAGCAGCCTGACAGGGAGCACAGATACGCAGTATTTT.

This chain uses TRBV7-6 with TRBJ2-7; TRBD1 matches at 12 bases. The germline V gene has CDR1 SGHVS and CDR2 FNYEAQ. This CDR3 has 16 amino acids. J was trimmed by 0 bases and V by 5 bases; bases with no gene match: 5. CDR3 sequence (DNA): TGTGCCAGCAGCCTTGGGACAGGGGGCAGCTCCTACGAGCAGTACTTC. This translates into CASSLGTGGSSYEQYF.

The CDR3 region is CSVVTSGSGYEQYF. The CDR3 coding sequence is TGCAGCGTTGTTACTAGCGGGAGTGGATACGAGCAGTACTTC. The chain links TRBV29-1 to TRBJ2-7, with TRBD2 matching 11 bases. J gave up 4 bases and V 4 bases, and 6 bases lay outside the gene matches. This CDR3 is 14 amino acids long. Germline V gives CDR1 SQVTM, CDR2 ANQGSEA.

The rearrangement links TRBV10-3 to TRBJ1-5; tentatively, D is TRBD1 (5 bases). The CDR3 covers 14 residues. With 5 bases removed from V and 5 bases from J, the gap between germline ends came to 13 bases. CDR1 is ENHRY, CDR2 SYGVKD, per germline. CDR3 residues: CAISSDTNYQPQHF. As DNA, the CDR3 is TGTGCCATCAGTTCGGACACAAATTATCAGCCCCAGCATTTT.

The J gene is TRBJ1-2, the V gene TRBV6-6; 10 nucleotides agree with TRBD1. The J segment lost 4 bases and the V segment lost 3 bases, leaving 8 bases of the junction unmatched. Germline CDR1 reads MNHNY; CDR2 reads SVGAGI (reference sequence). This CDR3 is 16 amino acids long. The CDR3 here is CASSYPGTGAPYGYTF. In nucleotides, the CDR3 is TGTGCCAGCAGTTATCCGGGGACAGGGGCCCCCTATGGCTACACCTTC.